This T cell receptor (beta chain) was obtained from a study of blood T cell repertoires in COVID-19. About the study: There were acute and convalescent COVID-19 samples, and they came from the United States, Italy and Spain.

Clones were read by immunoSEQ multiplex PCR, and TCRdb kept only the in-frame ones, dropping some. The table lists over 450,000 clones, 89% of them singletons. With 0 bases removed from V and 4 bases from J, the gap between germline ends came to 11 bases. Germline CDR1 and CDR2: SGDLS and YYNGEE. This CDR3 region has 15 residues. The sequenced material came from peripheral blood. The origin of this receptor is a man between 18 and 29 years old with COVID-19, enrolled during active disease. The chain employs TRBV9 and TRBJ1-5; no clear D. The CDR3: CASSVAGYSNQPQHF. Here the CDR3 DNA reads TGTGCCAGCAGCGTAGCAGGATATTCTAATCAGCCCCAGCATTTT.